The clone carrying this T cell receptor beta chain was recorded once. This entry comes from a study of PD-L1 blockade in urothelial cancer. Whole-study context: Analyzed time points were 3 weeks (second dose) and 6 weeks after therapy began.

The germline V gene encodes CDR1 MNHNY and CDR2 SVGAGI (reference sequence). The CDR3 extends over 16 amino acids. V gave up 3 bases and J gave up 4 bases, with 17 bases separating them. The time point here: pretreatment peripheral blood. Some clones are missing from TCRdb's copy, which holds only in-frame ones; the method was immunoSEQ multiplex PCR. Of about 87,000 clones in the sample, 84% are singletons; the top ten hold roughly 2%. This receptor was taken from a man in his fifties or sixties with urothelial cancer. The rearrangement uses TRBV6-6 and TRBJ2-3; D not resolved. This sample comprised PBMCs, obtained around atezolizumab (anti-PD-L1) treatment. CDR3 DNA: TGTGCCAGCAGTTATGAGTCCCCCGGGTTCTCAGATACGCAGTATTTT. It yields the protein CASSYESPGFSDTQYF.